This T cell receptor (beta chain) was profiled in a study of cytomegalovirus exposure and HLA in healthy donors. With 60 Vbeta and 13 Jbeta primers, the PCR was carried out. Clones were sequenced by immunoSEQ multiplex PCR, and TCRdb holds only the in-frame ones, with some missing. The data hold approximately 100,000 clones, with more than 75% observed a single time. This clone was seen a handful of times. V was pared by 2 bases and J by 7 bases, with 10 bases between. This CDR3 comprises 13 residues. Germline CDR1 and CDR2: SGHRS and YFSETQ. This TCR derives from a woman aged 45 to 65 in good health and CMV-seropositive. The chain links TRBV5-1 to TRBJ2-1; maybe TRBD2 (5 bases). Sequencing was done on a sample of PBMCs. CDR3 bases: TGCGCCAGCAGCTTCGGGATAAGGAATGAGCAGTTCTTC. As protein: CASSFGIRNEQFF.